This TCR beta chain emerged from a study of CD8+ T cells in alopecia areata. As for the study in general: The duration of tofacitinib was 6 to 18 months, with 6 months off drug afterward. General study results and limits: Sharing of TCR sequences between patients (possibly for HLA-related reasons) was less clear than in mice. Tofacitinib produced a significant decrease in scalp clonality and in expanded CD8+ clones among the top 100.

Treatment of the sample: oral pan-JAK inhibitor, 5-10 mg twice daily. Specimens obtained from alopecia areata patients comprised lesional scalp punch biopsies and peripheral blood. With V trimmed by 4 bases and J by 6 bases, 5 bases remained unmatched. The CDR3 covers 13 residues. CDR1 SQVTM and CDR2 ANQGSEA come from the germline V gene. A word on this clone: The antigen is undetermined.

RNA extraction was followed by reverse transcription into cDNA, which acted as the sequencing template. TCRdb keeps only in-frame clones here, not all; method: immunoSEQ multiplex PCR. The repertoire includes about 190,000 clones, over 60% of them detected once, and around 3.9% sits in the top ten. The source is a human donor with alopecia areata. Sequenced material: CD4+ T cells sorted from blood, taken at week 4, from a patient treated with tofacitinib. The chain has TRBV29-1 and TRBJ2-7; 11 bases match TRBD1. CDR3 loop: CSVVRTGGSEQYF. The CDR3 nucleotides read TGCAGCGTTGTTCGGACAGGGGGCAGCGAGCAGTACTTC.